This T cell receptor beta chain was captured by sequencing in a study of spatial heterogeneity in lung cancer. Via MiXCR, TCRdb re-called the 5' RACE reads, giving one row per CDR3 protein. The repertoire includes tens of thousands of distinct CDR3 sequences, around 12% of them detected once, and approximately 39% sits in the top ten. Time point meaning: sample taken at primary tumor resection. This clonotype was picked up a small number of times. This specimen consisted of PBMCs, obtained at surgery. The TCR was taken from a male donor with early-stage non-small cell lung cancer.

The CDR3: CASSLEAGGSYNEQFF. CDR3 DNA sequence: TGTGCCAGCAGCTTAGAGGCGGGAGGGTCCTACAATGAGCAGTTCTTC. The V call is TRBV7-9, the J call TRBJ2-1; 9 bases are shared with TRBD2. Germline lookup yields CDR1 SEHNR and CDR2 FQNEAQ (reference sequence). CDR3 length: 16 amino acids. Losses at the gene ends were 1 base for V and 1 base for J; bases not matched to a gene: 2.